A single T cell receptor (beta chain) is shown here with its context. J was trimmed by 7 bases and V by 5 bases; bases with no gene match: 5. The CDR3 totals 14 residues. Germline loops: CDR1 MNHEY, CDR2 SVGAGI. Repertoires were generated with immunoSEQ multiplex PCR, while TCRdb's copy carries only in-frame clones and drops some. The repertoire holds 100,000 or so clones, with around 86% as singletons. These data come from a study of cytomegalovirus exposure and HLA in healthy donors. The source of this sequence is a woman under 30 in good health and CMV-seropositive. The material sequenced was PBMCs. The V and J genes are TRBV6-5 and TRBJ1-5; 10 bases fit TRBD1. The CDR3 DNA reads TGTGCCAGCAGTCGACAGGGGGCAGAGCAGCCCCAGCATTTT. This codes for CASSRQGAEQPQHF.